Only one count was recorded for the clone carrying this T cell receptor beta chain. Its target is not known. The record originates from a study of OX40 agonist ivuxolimab in advanced cancers. Study-level background: Patients were dosed intravenously with ivuxolimab at 0.01 to 10 mg/kg every 2 weeks.

The CDR3 has 14 amino acids. With 5 bases removed from V and 4 bases from J, the gap between germline ends came to 9 bases. Germline loops: CDR1 MDHEN, CDR2 SYDVKM. Produced via immunoSEQ multiplex PCR; TCRdb's table is partial and in-frame only. Of about 63,000 clones listed, roughly four fifths are singletons. Study-wide results and caveats: More expanded clones were seen, on average, in CD8+ T cells than in CD4+.

The TCR sequence derives from an adult with an advanced solid tumor such as melanoma, head and neck, liver or kidney cancer. The chain has TRBV28 and TRBJ2-6; D unclear. Sample: CD4+ or CD8+ T cells sorted from blood, taken in a trial of the OX40 agonist ivuxolimab. This chain's CDR3 is CASSPLVGANVLTF. In nucleotides, the CDR3 is TGTGCCAGCAGTCCTCTTGTGGGGGCCAACGTCCTGACTTTC.